Each of the 5 T cell receptor beta chains below was sequenced from the same sample in a study of blood T cell repertoires in COVID-19. The assay was immunoSEQ multiplex PCR, and TCRdb's table has in-frame clones only and misses some. The sample has about 240,000 clones, just under 85% seen once. Sequencing used peripheral blood. The source is a woman older than 75 with acute or convalescent COVID-19.

V usage is TRBV5-1 and J usage is TRBJ1-6; 8 bases match TRBD1. The CDR3 runs to 14 residues. Germline V gene sequence: CDR1 SGHRS, CDR2 YFSETQ. Unmatched junction bases numbered 3, after V lost 4 bases and J lost 6 bases. As DNA, the CDR3 is TGCGCCAGCAGCCGACAGGGGAGTAATTCACCCCTCCACTTT. Translation gives CASSRQGSNSPLHF.

This clone showed up just a few times. This sequence joins TRBV29-1 and TRBJ1-4; D is uncertain. Germline assignment: CDR1 SQVTM and CDR2 ANQGSEA. The CDR3 is 11 residues long. V dropped 7 bases and J dropped 7 bases, with 10 bases sitting between them. The CDR3 is CSAARGEKLFF. The DNA for the CDR3 is TGCAGCGCTGCCCGAGGTGAAAAACTGTTTTTT.

The count of this clone is one. This chain uses TRBV4-2 with TRBJ1-4, with 8 bases fitting TRBD1. The CDR3 runs 16 residues. Germline V gene lookup returns CDR1 LGHNA and CDR2 YNFKEQ. V dropped 0 bases and J dropped 8; count of bases not matched to a gene: 8. CDR3 sequence reads: CASSQDLGQGGEKLFF. The CDR3 DNA follows: TGTGCCAGCAGCCAAGACCTAGGACAGGGAGGCGAAAAACTGTTTTTT.

V gene TRBV12-3 or TRBV12-4 combines with J gene TRBJ2-7; a possible D gene is TRBD1 (6 bases). V lost 6 bases to trimming and J lost 2 bases, with 11 bases between them. CDR3 length: 13 amino acids. This CDR3 is CASRTDRTYEQYF. Here the CDR3 DNA reads TGTGCCAGCAGAACAGACAGGACCTACGAGCAGTACTTC.

V and J are TRBV13 and TRBJ1-2; TRBD1 matches 9 bases. Germline lookup yields CDR1 PRHDT and CDR2 FYEKMQ (reference sequence). The CDR3 extends over 16 amino acids. Trimming removed 2 bases from V and 2 bases from J; junction bases left unmatched: 6. The CDR3 DNA sequence: TGTGCCAGCAGCTTAAATCCCGGGACAGGGAACTATGGCTACACCTTC. Translated: CASSLNPGTGNYGYTF.